The sequence of this T cell receptor (beta chain) was determined in a study of prognosis after radiotherapy for stage I lung cancer. Looking at the study overall: Radiotherapy: SBRT, 3 to 5 fractions, biologically effective dose at least 100 Gy.

Germline CDR1 SGHAT, CDR2 FQNNGV. Trimming cost V 7 bases and J 1 base; bases outside gene matches: 7. This CDR3 contains 15 residues. This clonotype was counted a single time. Its cognate antigen is unknown. General study results and limits: Post-treatment Shannon entropy following stereotactic body radiation therapy was lower among patients who developed distant metastases. With medians of approximately 10,000 versus 7,000, unique TCR clone counts fell after stereotactic body radiation therapy.

Researchers used two-round multiplex PCR to amplify TCR beta CDR3 starting from genomic DNA. During first-round PCR, primers specific to each TRBV and TRBJ gene were used. One entry per CDR3 protein results from TCRdb running MiXCR on the multiplex PCR reads. The repertoire holds tens of thousands of distinct CDR3 sequences, with roughly 43% as singletons. Sequencing used PBMCs, obtained before or after stereotactic body radiation therapy (not recorded which). V gene TRBV11-2 combines with J gene TRBJ2-1, with 7 bases identical to TRBD2. The source is a donor over 45 with non-small cell lung cancer. The CDR3 sequence is CASTQWGGSYNEQFF. The DNA for the CDR3 is TGTGCCAGCACCCAGTGGGGGGGGTCCTACAATGAGCAGTTCTTC.